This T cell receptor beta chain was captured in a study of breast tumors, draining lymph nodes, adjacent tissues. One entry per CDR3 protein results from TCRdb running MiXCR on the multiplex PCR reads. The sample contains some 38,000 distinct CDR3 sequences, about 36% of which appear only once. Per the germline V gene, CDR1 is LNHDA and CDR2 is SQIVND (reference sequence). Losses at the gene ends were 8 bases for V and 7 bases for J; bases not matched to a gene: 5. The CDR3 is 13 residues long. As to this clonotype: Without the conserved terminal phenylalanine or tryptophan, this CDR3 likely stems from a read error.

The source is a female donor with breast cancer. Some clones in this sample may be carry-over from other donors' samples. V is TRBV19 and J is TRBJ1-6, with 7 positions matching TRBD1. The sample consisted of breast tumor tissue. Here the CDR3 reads CASRQGSNSPLHL. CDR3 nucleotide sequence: TGTGCCAGTCGACAGGGATCAAATTCACCCCTCCACCTT.